The clone carrying this T cell receptor (beta chain) was seen at least ten times. The data are from a study of T-cell memory formation after mild COVID-19. This CDR3 has 17 amino acids. Germline V gene sequence: CDR1 MGHDK, CDR2 SYGVNS. V shed 2 bases and J 8 bases; nucleotides not matched to a gene: 17. TCRdb reprocessed the 5' RACE reads with MiXCR, giving one entry per CDR3 protein. The sample has under 550,000 distinct CDR3 sequences; under 20% are singletons. The sequence came from a man younger than 35 who had mild COVID-19 (a few samples of this study predate the infection). Cell type and time point are not known. The sample consisted of PBMCs or a T cell subset sorted from them (not recorded which). The chain joins TRBV25-1 to TRBJ1-2; 7 positions match TRBD1. CDR3 nucleotides: TGTGCCAGCAGTGAAGATGGGGACAGCATACCCACGAGGGGCTACACCTTC. Amino acids: CASSEDGDSIPTRGYTF.